The 18 T cell receptor beta chains reported below all come from one sample, sequenced in a study of blood T cells in healthy people across ages (dated by TCRdb to 2014 to 2015). Library preparation used 5' RACE. The sequencer was an Illumina HiSeq 2500. The second PCR ran for about 6 to 12 cycles and used a J-beta primer mix along with a sample-barcoded 5' primer. TCRdb handled the public reads itself, with Q25 trimming in fastp and clone calling in MiXCR, and kept productive beta chains. Rows with one shared CDR3 protein collapse into an entry with the most common genes and DNA. This sample has about 830,000 distinct CDR3 sequences in its table, and around two thirds of those were observed once. The ten largest clones add up to 25% to 35% of the sample. Sequences were obtained from blood. These receptors were obtained from a man aged 30 to 45 in good health.

The rearrangement uses TRBV5-1 and TRBJ2-7; 10 nucleotides line up with TRBD1. J was trimmed by 6 bases and V by 2 bases; bases with no gene match: 8. The CDR3 sequence is 15 residues long. The V gene's germline CDR1 is SGHRS and CDR2 YFSETQ. CDR3 bases: TGCGCCAGCAGCTTATCCGGGACAGGGGTCCTCGAGCAGTACTTC. This translates into CASSLSGTGVLEQYF.

In this sample, this clonotype turned up a few times. The chain has TRBV29-1 and TRBJ2-5; D tentatively reads TRBD1 or TRBD2 (5 bases each). V was shortened by 4 bases and J by 5 bases, with 14 bases between the two germline ends. The CDR3 has 13 amino acids. The V gene's germline CDR1 is SQVTM and CDR2 ANQGSEA. In nucleotides, the CDR3 is TGCAGCGTTGGGGACGGCTCTGGGGAGACCCAGTACTTC. As protein: CSVGDGSGETQYF.

The V call is TRBV12-3 or TRBV12-4, the J call TRBJ2-7; 7 nucleotides line up with TRBD1. J lost 2 bases, V lost 5 bases, and 6 bases had no gene match. The CDR3 length is 14 residues. CDR3 residues: CASSPDRFTYEQYF. The CDR3 DNA sequence: TGTGCCAGCAGTCCGGACAGGTTTACCTACGAGCAGTACTTC.

V gene TRBV6-5 combines with J gene TRBJ2-5; D call uncertain. The germline V and J ends were trimmed by 6 bases and 2 bases, with 16 bases remaining between them. The CDR3 sequence is 15 residues long. Germline CDR1 is MNHEY and CDR2 is SVGAGI. This CDR3 reads CASSLGPRPQETQYF. The CDR3 DNA follows: TGTGCCAGCAGCCTAGGACCGCGCCCTCAAGAGACCCAGTACTTC.

The chain uses TRBV9 and TRBJ2-1; TRBD2 aligns across 7 bases. V was pared by 0 bases and J by 4 bases, with 7 bases of the junction left unmatched. The germline CDR1 and CDR2 sequences are SGDLS and YYNGEE. The CDR3 covers 16 residues. The CDR3 DNA follows: TGTGCCAGCAGCGTAGAAGTGACTAGCTCATACAATGAGCAGTTCTTC. Translated: CASSVEVTSSYNEQFF.

This clonotype appeared a few times. The chain joins TRBV6-5 to TRBJ1-1; D is possibly TRBD1 (5 bases). Germline V lookup: CDR1 MNHEY, CDR2 SVGAGI. The V and J ends lost 9 bases and 2 bases respectively, with 13 bases between them. The length of the CDR3 is 13 residues. CDR3 DNA: TGTGCCAGTCAACGACAGCCTAACACTGAAGCTTTCTTT. This gives the protein CASQRQPNTEAFF.

This rearrangement joins TRBV3-1 to TRBJ2-6; a weak D match, TRBD1 (6 bases). The CDR3 totals 17 residues. The ends were cut back, 4 bases at V and 4 bases at J, with 17 bases in the middle. Germline lookup yields CDR1 LGHDT and CDR2 YNNKEL (reference sequence). The CDR3 DNA reads as TGTGCCAGCAGCCGAGGATTCCAGGGGTGGGGGGCCAACGTCCTGACTTTC. This translates into CASSRGFQGWGANVLTF.

The rearrangement uses TRBV5-6 and TRBJ1-1; the match to TRBD1 covers 12 bases. This CDR3 contains 17 residues. V lost 3 bases to trimming and J lost 0 bases; unmatched junction nucleotides: 6. Per the germline V gene, CDR1 is SGHDT and CDR2 is YYEEEE. The CDR3 DNA reads as TGTGCCAGCAGCTCTCCCGGGACAGGGGGCATGAACACTGAAGCTTTCTTT. The encoded protein is CASSSPGTGGMNTEAFF.

This chain connects TRBV5-1 to TRBJ2-7; tentative D call: TRBD2 (6 bases). Per the germline V gene, CDR1 is SGHRS and CDR2 is YFSETQ. The germline V and J ends were trimmed by 0 bases and 5 bases, with 18 bases remaining between them. The CDR3 runs to 16 residues. The CDR3 nucleotides are TGCGCCAGCAGCTTGGGGGGACTCGGGAGAGGGAACGAGCAGTACTTC. It yields the protein CASSLGGLGRGNEQYF.

This clonotype was observed once. V and J are TRBV5-5 and TRBJ2-5; 10 bases map to TRBD1. The CDR3 sequence is 15 residues long. In germline, CDR1 is SGHKS, CDR2 YYEKEE (reference sequence). The V segment lost 4 bases and the J segment 5 bases; nucleotides outside the gene matches: 8. This chain's CDR3 is CASSPTGGFEETQYF. The CDR3 DNA reads TGTGCCAGCAGCCCGACAGGGGGCTTTGAGGAGACCCAGTACTTC.

This clonotype has just one count. The chain carries TRBV7-9 and TRBJ2-1; D possibly matches TRBD1 or TRBD2 (5 bases each). The germline V gene encodes CDR1 SEHNR and CDR2 FQNEAQ (reference sequence). Trimming took off 6 bases at V and 9 bases at J, with 12 bases between the two ends. The CDR3 contains 12 residues. CDR3 DNA sequence: TGTGCCAGCAGGAGGGGCTCTATTGAGCAGTTCTTC. Its protein product is CASRRGSIEQFF.

The chain has TRBV12-3 or TRBV12-4 and TRBJ2-7; no definite D call. Deletions cut 4 bases from V and 0 bases from J, with 13 bases between. This CDR3 is built from 15 residues. The CDR3 nucleotides are TGTGCCAGCAGTTCGGATCATACCCGCTCCTACGAGCAGTACTTC. Amino acid sequence: CASSSDHTRSYEQYF.

This chain links TRBV7-2 with TRBJ2-3; TRBD1 is a possible D gene (6 bases). The V gene's germline CDR1 is SGHTA and CDR2 FQGNSA. CDR3 length equals 14 residues. With 11 bases removed from V and 1 base from J, the gap between germline ends came to 16 bases. CDR3 protein: CAGQDWGRTDTQYF. The CDR3 nucleotides read TGTGCCGGCCAGGATTGGGGGCGCACAGATACGCAGTATTTT. Together with reference TRBV7-2 and TRBJ2-3, the CDR3 gives the full variable domain: GAGVSQSPSNKVTEKGKDVELRCDPISGHTALYWYRQSLGQGLEFLIYFQGNSAPDKSGLPSDRFSAERTGGSVSTLTIQRTQQEDSAVYLCAGQDWGRTDTQYFGPGTRLTVL.

This rearrangement joins TRBV27 to TRBJ1-4, with TRBD1 identical over 9 bases. Germline V lookup: CDR1 MNHEY, CDR2 SMNVEV (reference sequence). The CDR3 loop spans 16 amino acids. V lost 5 bases to trimming and J lost 0 bases; unmatched junction nucleotides: 4. The CDR3 loop is CASSHTGGATNEKLFF. The DNA for the CDR3 is TGTGCCAGCAGTCATACAGGGGGCGCAACTAATGAAAAACTGTTTTTT.

The chain has TRBV12-3 or TRBV12-4 and TRBJ1-6; 9 bases agree with TRBD1. The V segment lost 6 bases and the J segment 6 bases; nucleotides outside the gene matches: 9. This CDR3 spans 16 amino acids. CDR3 DNA: TGTGCCAGCAGCTCACAGGGGGCTCCTTCTAATTCACCCCTCCACTTT. Residues: CASSSQGAPSNSPLHF.

This rearrangement joins TRBV6-2 or TRBV6-3 to TRBJ1-2; TRBD1 matches 10 bases. Germline CDR1 reads MNHEY; CDR2 reads SVGEGT. This CDR3 is 16 amino acids long. Trimming took 4 bases from V and 4 from J; bases not matched to a gene: 9. CDR3 DNA sequence: TGTGCCAGCAGTTCCCCGGGACAGGGGATTGGCTATGGCTACACCTTC. Protein product: CASSSPGQGIGYGYTF.

The genes are TRBV7-8 and TRBJ1-1; D is possibly TRBD1 (6 bases). Germline CDR1 reads SGHVS; CDR2 reads FQNEAQ. There are 14 residues in the CDR3. The germline V and J ends were trimmed by 6 bases and 8 bases, with 19 bases remaining between them. This chain's CDR3 is CASRGTPQNREAFF. The CDR3 DNA reads as TGTGCCAGCAGGGGGACACCGCAGAACAGAGAAGCTTTCTTT.

CDR3 bases: TGTGCCAGCAGACGTTCTAGCGGAGCCTACAATGAGCAGTTCTTC. This sequence encodes CASRRSSGAYNEQFF. This chain joins TRBV6-5 and TRBJ2-1, with 7 nucleotides matching TRBD2. Germline trimming cut 6 bases from V and 2 bases from J; bases unmatched to any gene: 7. The CDR3 is 15 amino acids. CDR1 and CDR2 from the germline V gene are MNHEY and SVGAGI.